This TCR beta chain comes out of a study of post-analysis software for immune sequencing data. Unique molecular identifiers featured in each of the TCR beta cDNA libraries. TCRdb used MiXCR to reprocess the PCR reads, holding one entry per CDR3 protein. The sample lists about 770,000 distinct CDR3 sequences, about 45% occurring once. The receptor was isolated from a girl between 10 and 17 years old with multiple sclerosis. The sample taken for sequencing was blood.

Here the CDR3 reads CASSSGTGRSPLHF. CDR3 bases: TGTGCCAGCAGTTCCGGGACAGGTCGGTCACCCCTCCACTTT. The chain employs TRBV6-1 and TRBJ1-6, with 8 positions matching TRBD1. With 5 bases clipped from V and 10 bases from J, the junction kept 7 bases outside the gene matches. This CDR3 has 14 amino acids. Germline V lookup: CDR1 MNHNS, CDR2 SASEGT.